These 14 T cell receptor beta chains share one sample of origin, sequenced in a study of vaccination and CD4 T cells after COVID-19. These receptors have no identified antigens. Cultured CD4+ T cell DNA underwent sequencing with the Oncomine TCR Beta short-read assay. TCRdb re-derived calls from the PCR reads in MiXCR, one entry per CDR3 protein. The table has about 10,000 distinct CDR3 sequences, 69% seen once. Treatment in this sample: roughly ten-day PBMC culture with coronavirus spike peptide pools or control peptides (ViraFEST assay). The sample consisted of CD4+ T cells from blood, cultured in vitro. All receptors come from a human donor who had recovered from COVID-19.

This chain joins TRBV11-2 and TRBJ2-3; D gene unclear. The V gene's germline CDR1 is SGHAT and CDR2 FQNNGV. This CDR3 region has 15 residues. V was cut by 1 base and J by 2 bases, with 10 bases left in between. In DNA form, the CDR3 reads TGTGCCAGCAGCTTAGGGTCCGATCCCACAGATACGCAGTATTTT. Amino acids: CASSLGSDPTDTQYF.

This chain links TRBV20-1 with TRBJ2-1; 7 bases map to TRBD2. The germline CDR1 and CDR2 sequences are DFQATT and SNEGSKA (reference sequence). The CDR3 consists of 18 residues. J gave up 4 bases and V 1 base, and 16 bases lay outside the gene matches. CDR3 amino acids: CSARVKRGPYRSYNEQFF. CDR3 coding DNA: TGCAGTGCTAGAGTGAAGCGGGGCCCCTACCGATCTTACAATGAGCAGTTCTTC.

The chain links TRBV18 to TRBJ2-1; D possibly uses TRBD1 or TRBD2 (5 bases each). CDR1 KGHSH and CDR2 LQKENI come from the germline V gene. Trimming left V 3 bases short and J 3 bases short, with 18 bases between. This CDR3 is built from 17 residues. The CDR3: CASSPYLRDGYYNEQFF. For the CDR3, the DNA is TGTGCCAGCTCACCGTATTTAAGGGACGGATACTACAATGAGCAGTTCTTC. Using reference TRBV18 and TRBJ2-1 for the parts outside the CDR3, the full variable domain is NAGVMQNPRHLVRRRGQEARLRCSPMKGHSHVYWYRQLPEEGLKFMVYLQKENIIDESGMPKERFSAEFPKEGPSILRIQQVVRGDSAAYFCASSPYLRDGYYNEQFFGPGTRLTVL.

The chain has TRBV5-1 and TRBJ2-1, with TRBD2 matching over 9 bases. CDR1 and CDR2 from the germline V gene are SGHRS and YFSETQ. This CDR3 has 14 residues. After removal of 0 bases from V and 7 bases from J, the junction contained 2 bases not matched to a gene. CDR3 sequence (DNA): TGCGCCAGCAGCTTGGGCGGGAGGGGGAATGAGCAGTTCTTC. It specifies CASSLGGRGNEQFF.

The J gene is TRBJ1-1, the V gene TRBV6-5; possible D gene TRBD1, 6 bases. The length of the CDR3 is 15 residues. V shed 2 bases and J shed 6 bases, with 16 bases lying between them. Germline V gene lookup returns CDR1 MNHEY and CDR2 SVGAGI. CDR3 loop: CASSYLFVKGAEAFF. The CDR3 bases are TGTGCCAGCAGTTACCTATTTGTGAAGGGGGCTGAAGCTTTCTTT.

The CDR3 sequence is CSARLVTTNEKLFF. In DNA form, the CDR3 reads TGCAGTGCTAGATTAGTCACGACTAATGAAAAACTGTTTTTT. J is TRBJ1-4 and V is TRBV20-1, with D hard to call. V was trimmed by 2 bases and J by 2 bases, leaving 9 bases between them. The CDR3 spans 14 residues. In germline, CDR1 is DFQATT, CDR2 SNEGSKA (reference sequence).

The chain recombines TRBV28 with TRBJ2-5; tentative D call: TRBD2 (7 bases). The CDR3 is made up of 14 amino acids. Germline CDR1 is MDHEN and CDR2 is SYDVKM. Trimming pared 6 bases from V and 5 bases from J, leaving 16 bases between. CDR3 in DNA: TGTGCCAGCAGGGGGGGCGGGAGCGGGGAGACCCAGTACTTC. Protein: CASRGGGSGETQYF.

This rearrangement joins TRBV20-1 to TRBJ2-1; D is unresolved. Looked up from germline, CDR1 is DFQATT and CDR2 is SNEGSKA (reference sequence). The CDR3 runs 13 residues. V gave up 6 bases and J gave up 3 bases, with 12 bases separating them. The CDR3 bases are TGCAGTGCGAAGATGCATAGCTACAATGAGCAGTTCTTC. Protein product: CSAKMHSYNEQFF.

The V call is TRBV7-2, the J call TRBJ2-5; the match to TRBD1 covers 8 bases. The germline CDR1 and CDR2 sequences are SGHTA and FQGNSA. The CDR3 length is 14 residues. The trim removed 4 bases at V and 5 bases at J, leaving 6 bases unmatched. Here the CDR3 reads CASSSGDRSETQYF. The CDR3 DNA reads as TGTGCCAGCAGCTCTGGGGACAGGTCGGAGACCCAGTACTTC. The variable domain in full, with the rest retrieved from reference TRBV7-2 and TRBJ2-5, is GAGVSQSPSNKVTEKGKDVELRCDPISGHTALYWYRQSLGQGLEFLIYFQGNSAPDKSGLPSDRFSAERTGGSVSTLTIQRTQQEDSAVYLCASSSGDRSETQYFGPGTRLLVL.

The genes are TRBV6-1 and TRBJ1-3, with D perhaps TRBD1 (6 bases). Between the trimmed V and J ends, which lost 5 bases and 3 bases, there was a span of 17 bases. Germline V lookup: CDR1 MNHNS, CDR2 SASEGT. This CDR3 region has 16 residues. CDR3 coding DNA: TGTGCCAGCAGTCGCCCCTCGGGGGCGGATGGAAACACCATATATTTT. This sequence encodes CASSRPSGADGNTIYF.

The chain uses TRBV6-2 or TRBV6-3 and TRBJ2-1; no clear D gene. From germline, CDR1 is MNHEY and CDR2 SVGEGT. V was pared by 2 bases and J by 5 bases, with 13 bases between. The CDR3 is made up of 15 amino acids. The CDR3 loop is CASSYGSKSNNEQFF. CDR3 coding DNA: TGTGCCAGCAGTTACGGTTCCAAAAGTAACAATGAGCAGTTCTTC.

This clonotype was seen only a few times. The chain recombines TRBV6-4 with TRBJ1-1; TRBD1 aligns across 8 bases. The CDR3 consists of 13 residues. CDR1 MRHNA and CDR2 SNTAGT come from the germline V gene. Losses at the gene ends were 1 base for V and 9 bases for J; bases not matched to a gene: 4. The CDR3 coding sequence is TGTGCCAGCAGTGACTACAGGACAGGGAAAGCTTTCTTT. The encoded protein is CASSDYRTGKAFF.

This chain links TRBV10-3 with TRBJ2-3; possibly TRBD1 or TRBD2 for D (5 bases each). V lost 6 bases and J 3 bases, leaving 19 bases between the germline ends. The CDR3 consists of 16 residues. CDR1 ENHRY and CDR2 SYGVKD come from the germline V gene. The CDR3 loop is CAIRGPGLQDTDTQYF. The CDR3 DNA sequence: TGTGCCATCAGGGGGCCCGGACTGCAGGATACAGATACGCAGTATTTT.

The chain carries TRBV6-1 and TRBJ1-1; 7 bases align to TRBD1. CDR1 and CDR2 (germline): MNHNS, SASEGT. CDR3 length equals 14 residues. The junction had 12 bases not matched to a gene; V was cut back by 7 bases and J by 7 bases. CDR3 protein: CASNNAEGQIEAFF. Here the CDR3 DNA reads TGTGCCAGCAATAACGCAGAGGGACAGATTGAAGCTTTCTTT.